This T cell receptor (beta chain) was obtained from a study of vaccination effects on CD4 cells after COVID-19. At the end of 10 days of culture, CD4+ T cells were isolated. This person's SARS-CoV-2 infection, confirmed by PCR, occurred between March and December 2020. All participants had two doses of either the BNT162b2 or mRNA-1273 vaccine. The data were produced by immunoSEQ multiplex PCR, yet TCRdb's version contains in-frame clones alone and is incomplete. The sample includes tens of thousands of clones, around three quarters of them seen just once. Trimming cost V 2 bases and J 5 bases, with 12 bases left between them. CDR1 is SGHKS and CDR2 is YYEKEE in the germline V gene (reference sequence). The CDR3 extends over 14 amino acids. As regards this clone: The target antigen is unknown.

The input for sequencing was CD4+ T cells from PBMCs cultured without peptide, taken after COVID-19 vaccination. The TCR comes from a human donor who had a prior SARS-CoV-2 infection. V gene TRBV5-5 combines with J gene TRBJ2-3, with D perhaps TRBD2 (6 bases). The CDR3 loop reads CASSFAVGGDTQYF. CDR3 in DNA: TGTGCCAGCAGCTTCGCAGTGGGGGGAGATACGCAGTATTTT.